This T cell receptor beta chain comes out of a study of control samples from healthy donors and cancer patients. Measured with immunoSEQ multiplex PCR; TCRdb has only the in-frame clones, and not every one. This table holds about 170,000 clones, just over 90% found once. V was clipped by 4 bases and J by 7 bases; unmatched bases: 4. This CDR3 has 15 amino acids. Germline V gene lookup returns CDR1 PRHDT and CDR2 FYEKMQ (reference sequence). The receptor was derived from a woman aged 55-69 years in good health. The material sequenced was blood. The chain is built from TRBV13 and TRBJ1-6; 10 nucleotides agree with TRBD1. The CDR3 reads CASSYWTGGNSPLHF. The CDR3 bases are TGTGCCAGCAGCTACTGGACAGGGGGGAATTCACCCCTCCACTTT.